The present entry profiles one T cell receptor beta chain with its context. The record originates from a study of blood T cell repertoires in COVID-19. Measured with immunoSEQ multiplex PCR; TCRdb has only the in-frame clones, and not every one. This table has around 270,000 clones, more than 85% appearing once. The CDR3 runs to 17 residues. The germline V gene encodes CDR1 LGHNA and CDR2 YNFKEQ. With V trimmed by 1 base and J by 2 bases, 5 bases remained unmatched. The chain combines TRBV4-2 with TRBJ1-4; 9 bases match TRBD1. Sequenced input: peripheral blood. This clonotype originated in an older woman with COVID-19, enrolled during active disease. CDR3 nucleotides: TGTGCCAGCAGCCAAGTCCCGACAGGGGGGACTAATGAAAAACTGTTTTTT. Translated, it gives CASSQVPTGGTNEKLFF.